These 27 T cell receptor beta chains originate from one sample sequenced in a study of blood T cell repertoires in COVID-19. The repertoire was sequenced with immunoSEQ multiplex PCR; TCRdb's copy has only in-frame clones and lacks some. Found here are about 120,000 clones, around 81% of them singletons; the top ten hold about 2.5%. Sequencing used peripheral blood. The receptors originated from a man in his 70s with acute or convalescent COVID-19.

This chain links TRBV4-2 with TRBJ2-5, with 12 bases identical to TRBD2. V shed 1 base and J 1 base; nucleotides not matched to a gene: 7. This CDR3 contains 18 residues. Germline V CDR1 and CDR2: LGHNA, YNFKEQ. DNA of the CDR3: TGTGCCAGCAGCCAAGGCTCTCTAGCGGGGGGGCGCCAAGAGACCCAGTACTTC. Translation: CASSQGSLAGGRQETQYF.

The chain links TRBV11-2 to TRBJ2-1; D remains unclear. Germline-derived CDR1 and CDR2 are SGHAT and FQNNGV. V lost 1 base and J lost 4, with 11 bases in between. CDR3 length: 15 residues. The CDR3 DNA follows: TGTGCCAGCAGCTTAGGGGCGCAGACATACAATGAGCAGTTCTTC. Residues: CASSLGAQTYNEQFF.

This sequence joins TRBV5-6 and TRBJ2-7, with 11 bases matching TRBD2. The CDR3 extends over 15 amino acids. Trimming cost V 5 bases and J 7 bases; bases outside gene matches: 11. Per germline, CDR1 SGHDT and CDR2 YYEEEE. CDR3 in DNA: TGTGCCAGCAGACCTTTTAGCGGGGGGGCCCGGGAGCAGTACTTC. Translated: CASRPFSGGAREQYF.

This clone has a handful of counts. The V gene is TRBV4-1, the J gene TRBJ1-6, with D unresolved. Germline loops: CDR1 MGHRA, CDR2 YSYEKL. This CDR3 spans 13 amino acids. Trimming removed 0 bases from V and 8 bases from J, with 5 bases in between. The CDR3: CASSQDVDSPLHF. CDR3 DNA sequence: TGCGCCAGCAGCCAAGATGTCGATTCACCCCTCCACTTT.

The V gene is TRBV15, the J gene TRBJ2-7, with D possibly TRBD1 on 5 matching bases. Looked up from germline, CDR1 is LNHNV and CDR2 is YYDKDF (reference sequence). Trimming shortened V by 3 bases and J by 6 bases, and 15 bases separated the two germline ends. The CDR3 has 14 amino acids. Here the CDR3 reads CATSRMDTFPEQYF. CDR3 in DNA: TGTGCCACCAGCAGGATGGACACTTTCCCCGAGCAGTACTTC.

This clone was seen only a few times. J is TRBJ1-4 and V is TRBV2; D call uncertain. The ends were cut back, 8 bases at V and 5 bases at J, with 15 bases in the middle. The CDR3 is 14 residues long. Germline-derived CDR1 and CDR2 are SNHLY and FYNNEI. The CDR3 protein is CASEPGGLNEKLFF. For the CDR3, the DNA is TGTGCCAGCGAGCCAGGAGGATTAAATGAAAAACTGTTTTTT.

This clone was counted only a few times. The rearrangement uses TRBV19 and TRBJ1-1; no reliable D call. Per germline, CDR1 LNHDA and CDR2 SQIVND (reference sequence). Trimming left V 3 bases short and J 5 bases short, with 4 bases between. The CDR3 consists of 11 residues. CDR3 in DNA: TGTGCCAGTAGTATCTTAACTGAAGCTTTCTTT. Translation: CASSILTEAFF.

This chain connects TRBV7-2 to TRBJ2-7; the match to TRBD2 covers 11 bases. Trimming took 1 base from V and 2 from J; bases not matched to a gene: 7. Germline CDR1 reads SGHTA; CDR2 reads FQGNSA. This CDR3 comprises 17 residues. CDR3 nucleotides: TGTGCCAGCAGCTTAGAACTAGCGGGGGCTGCCGCCTACGAGCAGTACTTC. This encodes CASSLELAGAAAYEQYF.

V usage is TRBV9 and J usage is TRBJ1-2; D ambiguous. The germline V gene encodes CDR1 SGDLS and CDR2 YYNGEE. V was pared by 2 bases and J by 5 bases, with 10 bases between. This CDR3 contains 13 residues. CDR3 protein: CASSVGPGYGYTF. The CDR3 DNA is TGTGCCAGCAGCGTTGGACCGGGATATGGCTACACCTTC.

The gene calls are TRBV5-8 and TRBJ1-1, with D possibly being TRBD1 (6 bases). Germline CDR1 and CDR2: SGHTS and YDEGEE. Trimming took off 4 bases at V and 5 bases at J, with 12 bases between the two ends. CDR3 size: 13 residues. CDR3 sequence reads: CASSAYRDTEAFF. As DNA, the CDR3 is TGTGCCAGCAGCGCCTACAGGGATACTGAAGCTTTCTTT.

CDR3 DNA sequence: TGTGCCTGGGGACAGGGGAATCAGCCCCAGCATTTT. The encoded protein is CAWGQGNQPQHF. This chain connects TRBV30 to TRBJ1-5; TRBD1 agrees at 9 bases. Germline V CDR1 and CDR2: GTSNPN, SVGIG (reference sequence). This CDR3 is built from 12 residues. V lost 5 bases, J lost 4 bases, and 0 bases stayed unmatched.

J is TRBJ1-2 and V is TRBV5-1; the match to TRBD1 covers 7 bases. The CDR3 is 14 residues long. V shed 5 bases and J 0 bases; nucleotides not matched to a gene: 4. Per germline, CDR1 SGHRS and CDR2 YFSETQ. This CDR3 is CASRWDSPNYGYTF. The CDR3 region has the DNA TGCGCCAGCAGGTGGGACAGCCCTAACTATGGCTACACCTTC.

The chain uses TRBV30 and TRBJ1-3, with 10 bases fitting TRBD1. V lost 5 bases, J lost 2 bases, and 0 bases stayed unmatched. The CDR3 covers 13 residues. CDR1 and CDR2 (germline): GTSNPN, SVGIG (reference sequence). As DNA, the CDR3 is TGTGCCTGGGGGACAGGGGCTGGAAACACCATATATTTT. Protein: CAWGTGAGNTIYF.

In its sample, this clone was seen a few times. This chain joins TRBV7-3 and TRBJ2-5; tentatively, D is TRBD1 (5 bases). The CDR3 length is 16 residues. V was cut by 0 bases and J by 5 bases, with 16 bases left in between. CDR1 is SGHTA and CDR2 is FQGTGA in the germline V gene. The DNA for the CDR3 is TGTGCCAGCAGCTTAACGTTTCAGGGTTCAGGGGAGACCCAGTACTTC. The encoded protein is CASSLTFQGSGETQYF.

This clone was seen more than once but under ten times. The CDR3, as DNA: TGTGCCAGCAGCGTATGGGGTGGTAGCGGGGGCGAGACCCAGTACTTC. This sequence encodes CASSVWGGSGGETQYF. J is TRBJ2-5 and V is TRBV9; 9 bases line up with TRBD2. V shed 1 base, J shed 5 bases, and the junction held 9 bases outside the gene matches. CDR1 and CDR2 from the germline V gene are SGDLS and YYNGEE. There are 16 residues in the CDR3.

This clone was seen more than once but under ten times. The V call is TRBV4-2, the J call TRBJ2-7; 7 nucleotides agree with TRBD1. The CDR3 consists of 16 residues. V was clipped by 0 bases and J by 0 bases; unmatched bases: 5. Germline loops: CDR1 LGHNA, CDR2 YNFKEQ. CDR3 DNA sequence: TGTGCCAGCAGCCAAGATTTAGGGGGCACCTCCTACGAGCAGTACTTC. Translating it yields CASSQDLGGTSYEQYF.

This chain uses TRBV29-1 with TRBJ2-7; 7 bases fit TRBD1. Germline assignment: CDR1 SQVTM and CDR2 ANQGSEA. The CDR3 is made up of 13 amino acids. V lost 6 bases to trimming and J lost 4 bases; unmatched junction nucleotides: 9. For the CDR3, the DNA is TGCAGCGTCTCGACAGGGCAGATGTACGAGCAGTACTTC. This sequence encodes CSVSTGQMYEQYF.

The chain uses TRBV5-1 and TRBJ2-3; 8 nucleotides line up with TRBD2. Germline trimming cut 4 bases from V and 6 bases from J; bases unmatched to any gene: 7. This CDR3 is 14 amino acids long. Looked up from germline, CDR1 is SGHRS and CDR2 is YFSETQ. CDR3 DNA: TGCGCCAGCAGCCCATTAGCGGGGTGGGATACGCAGTATTTT. Its protein product is CASSPLAGWDTQYF.

The rearrangement joins TRBV19 to TRBJ2-1; 10 nucleotides match TRBD2. CDR3 length: 14 amino acids. J lost 10 bases, V lost 4 bases, and 7 bases had no gene match. CDR1 is LNHDA, CDR2 SQIVND, per germline (reference sequence). In DNA, the CDR3 is TGTGCCAGTAGTACTAGCGGGGGATGGGGGGAGCAGTTCTTC. The encoded protein is CASSTSGGWGEQFF.

The genes are TRBV6-4 and TRBJ1-5; D uncertain. V lost 2 bases, J lost 4 bases, and 27 bases lay in between. This CDR3 spans 20 amino acids. CDR1 and CDR2 (germline): MRHNA, SNTAGT. The CDR3 sequence: CASSDKRPSSAPRGNQPQHF. The CDR3 bases are TGTGCCAGCAGTGACAAGCGCCCCTCCTCGGCCCCCCGCGGAAATCAGCCCCAGCATTTT.

The chain recombines TRBV12-3 or TRBV12-4 with TRBJ1-1; no definite D call. This CDR3 is 13 amino acids long. The germline V and J ends were trimmed by 3 bases and 3 bases, with 8 bases remaining between them. The chain's CDR3 is CASSFLRDTEAFF. The CDR3 DNA reads TGTGCCAGCAGTTTCCTCCGAGACACTGAAGCTTTCTTT.

This clone was picked up one time. V and J are TRBV5-4 and TRBJ1-1, with TRBD1 as a possible D gene (6 bases). Looked up from germline, CDR1 is SGHNT and CDR2 is YYREEE (reference sequence). Trimming removed 4 bases from V and 1 base from J, with 11 bases in between. This CDR3 comprises 14 residues. Here the CDR3 reads CASSARGRNTEAFF. For the CDR3, the DNA is TGTGCCAGCAGCGCCAGGGGACGGAACACTGAAGCTTTCTTT.

This chain links TRBV11-2 with TRBJ1-4, with 7 bases matching TRBD1. This CDR3 contains 14 residues. Germline CDR1 and CDR2: SGHAT and FQNNGV. V lost 2 bases to trimming and J lost 5 bases; unmatched junction nucleotides: 2. The CDR3, as DNA: TGTGCCAGCAGCTTAAACAGGGGAAATGAAAAACTGTTTTTT. Protein sequence: CASSLNRGNEKLFF. The variable domain in full, with the rest retrieved from reference TRBV11-2 and TRBJ1-4, is EAGVAQSPRYKIIEKRQSVAFWCNPISGHATLYWYQQILGQGPKLLIQFQNNGVVDDSQLPKDRFSAERLKGVDSTLKIQPAKLEDSAVYLCASSLNRGNEKLFFGSGTQLSVL.

CDR3 nucleotide sequence: TGTGCCATCAGTGAGCCTGGGACAGGCTCTGGAAACACCATATATTTT. Protein sequence: CAISEPGTGSGNTIYF. The chain has TRBV10-3 and TRBJ1-3; TRBD1 matches 8 bases. V was clipped by 2 bases and J by 0 bases; unmatched bases: 3. This CDR3 has 16 residues. CDR1 ENHRY and CDR2 SYGVKD come from the germline V gene.

Only a few counts were recorded for this clone. The chain employs TRBV27 and TRBJ1-2; D not certain. V lost 5 bases, J lost 4 bases, and 17 bases lay in between. There are 15 residues in the CDR3. Per germline, CDR1 MNHEY and CDR2 SMNVEV (reference sequence). The CDR3 DNA reads as TGTGCCAGCAGTCCCCACCCCCCCAGCGGCTATGGCTACACCTTC. This codes for CASSPHPPSGYGYTF.

The chain couples TRBV5-6 to TRBJ1-1; possibly TRBD1 for D (5 bases). Germline assignment: CDR1 SGHDT and CDR2 YYEEEE. The length of the CDR3 is 13 residues. Between the trimmed V and J ends, which lost 1 base and 5 bases, there was a span of 9 bases. The CDR3 coding sequence is TGTGCCAGCAGCTTGTACGGGGGAACTGAAGCTTTCTTT. It codes for CASSLYGGTEAFF. The complete variable domain, with remaining parts taken from reference TRBV5-6 and TRBJ1-1, reads DAGVTQSPTHLIKTRGQQVTLRCSPKSGHDTVSWYQQALGQGPQFIFQYYEEEERQRGNFPDRFSGHQFPNYSSELNVNALLLGDSALYLCASSLYGGTEAFFGQGTRLTVV.

The V and J genes are TRBV30 and TRBJ2-7; D is unresolved. The CDR3 spans 11 residues. V was pared by 1 base and J by 4 bases, with 5 bases between. The germline V gene encodes CDR1 GTSNPN and CDR2 SVGIG (reference sequence). CDR3 sequence (DNA): TGTGCCTGGAGTGAATCGTACGAGCAGTACTTC. Amino acid sequence: CAWSESYEQYF.